This TCR beta chain was captured by sequencing in a study of cytomegalovirus exposure and HLA in healthy donors. Nominally healthy donors were sampled, though unrecorded immune exposures were likely. PCR was performed using 60 Vbeta and 13 Jbeta primers. This table comes from immunoSEQ multiplex PCR, and its TCRdb copy is limited to in-frame clones, with some not included. The repertoire has 210,000 or so clones, around 84% of them found once; the top ten carry roughly 0.24%. Notes on this clone: Its antigen is unidentified.

Study-level points and caveats: Most TCR sequences showed up rarely, but some public TCRs showed up in many donors.

There are 15 residues in the CDR3. In germline, CDR1 is SEHNR, CDR2 FQNEAQ (reference sequence). V dropped 5 bases and J dropped 3; count of bases not matched to a gene: 6. The sequencing sample was made of PBMCs. The V call is TRBV7-9, the J call TRBJ1-4; TRBD1 matches at 7 bases. The clonotype originates from a girl aged 2 to 9 in good health and CMV-seronegative. The chain's CDR3 is CASSPKGQSNEKLFF. The CDR3 DNA is TGTGCCAGCAGCCCAAAGGGACAGTCTAATGAAAAACTGTTTTTT.